This T cell receptor (beta chain) originates from a study of T cell repertoires in cytomegalovirus infection. Study background: Recently identified HLA-C-restricted CMV epitopes were used, and well-studied HLA-B-restricted CMV epitopes were used as well.

On this clonotype: Its antigen remains unknown.

TCRdb reprocessed the reads via MiXCR and lists one record per CDR3 protein. The table shows 700,000 to 900,000 distinct CDR3 sequences, with about 28% occurring only once. Study-level points and caveats: Clonotypes of TCR beta that were HLA-C-restricted and CMV-specific dominated the ex vivo response.

From germline, CDR1 is SGHVS and CDR2 FNYEAQ. This CDR3 has 15 residues. The V gene lost 6 bases and the J gene lost 0 bases, with 13 bases spanning the gap. The origin of this receptor is a human donor in good health (CMV status not recorded). Some clones in this sample may be carry-over from other donors' samples. This chain joins TRBV7-6 and TRBJ2-3, with D possibly TRBD2 on 6 matching bases. The sample here was cultured CD8+ T cells from PBMCs, taken from culture after CMV antigen stimulation. The CDR3 reads CASSRTTLSTDTQYF. In nucleotides, the CDR3 is TGTGCCAGCAGTCGGACTACACTAAGCACAGATACGCAGTATTTT.